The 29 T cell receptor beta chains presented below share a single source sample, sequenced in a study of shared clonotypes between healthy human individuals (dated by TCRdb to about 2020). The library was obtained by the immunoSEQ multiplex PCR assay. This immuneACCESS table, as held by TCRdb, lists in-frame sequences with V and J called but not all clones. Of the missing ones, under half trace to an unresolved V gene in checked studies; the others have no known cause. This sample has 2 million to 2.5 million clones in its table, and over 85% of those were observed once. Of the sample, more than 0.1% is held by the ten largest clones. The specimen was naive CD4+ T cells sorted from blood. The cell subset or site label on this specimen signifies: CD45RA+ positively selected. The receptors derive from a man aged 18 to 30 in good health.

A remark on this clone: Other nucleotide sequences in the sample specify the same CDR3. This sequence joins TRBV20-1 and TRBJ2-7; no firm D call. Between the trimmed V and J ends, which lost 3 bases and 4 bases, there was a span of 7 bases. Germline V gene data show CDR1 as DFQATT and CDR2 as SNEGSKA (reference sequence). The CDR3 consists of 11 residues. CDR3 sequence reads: CSARTSYEQYF. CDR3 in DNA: TGCAGTGCTAGGACCTCGTACGAGCAGTACTTC.

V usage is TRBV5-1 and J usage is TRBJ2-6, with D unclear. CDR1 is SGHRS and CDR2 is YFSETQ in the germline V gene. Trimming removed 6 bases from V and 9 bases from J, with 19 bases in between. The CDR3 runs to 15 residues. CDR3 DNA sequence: TGCGCCAGCACCCCCCGCCCGATTGAAGGCAACGTCCTGACTTTC. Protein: CASTPRPIEGNVLTF.

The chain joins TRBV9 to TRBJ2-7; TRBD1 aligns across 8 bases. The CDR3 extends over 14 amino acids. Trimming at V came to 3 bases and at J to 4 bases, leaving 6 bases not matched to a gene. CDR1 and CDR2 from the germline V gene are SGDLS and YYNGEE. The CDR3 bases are TGTGCCAGCAGCGCCAGACAGGGGCCATACGAGCAGTACTTC. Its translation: CASSARQGPYEQYF. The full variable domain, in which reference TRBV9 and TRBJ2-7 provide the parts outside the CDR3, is DSGVTQTPKHLITATGQRVTLRCSPRSGDLSVYWYQQSLDQGLQFLIQYYNGEERAKGNILERFSAQQFPDLHSELNLSSLELGDSALYFCASSARQGPYEQYFGPGTRLTVT.

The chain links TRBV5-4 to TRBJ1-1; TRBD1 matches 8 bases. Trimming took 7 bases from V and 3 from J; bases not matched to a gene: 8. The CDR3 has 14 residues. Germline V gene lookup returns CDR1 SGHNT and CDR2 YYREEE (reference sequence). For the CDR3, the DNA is TGTGCCAGCGCTACCACAGGGGGTCACACTGAAGCTTTCTTT. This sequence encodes CASATTGGHTEAFF.

Written as DNA, the CDR3 is TGTGCCAGCACCACGGGAGGCGAGCAGTACTTC. The encoded protein is CASTTGGEQYF. The rearrangement uses TRBV7-9 and TRBJ2-7; the match to TRBD2 covers 7 bases. The CDR3 covers 11 residues. CDR1 is SEHNR, CDR2 FQNEAQ, per germline (reference sequence). Unmatched junction bases numbered 3, after V lost 7 bases and J lost 6 bases.

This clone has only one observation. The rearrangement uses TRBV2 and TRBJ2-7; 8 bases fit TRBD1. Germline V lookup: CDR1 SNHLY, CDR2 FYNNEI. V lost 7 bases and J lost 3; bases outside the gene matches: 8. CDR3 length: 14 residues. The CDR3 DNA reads TGTGCCAGCATAAGAGAACAGGGGGGCTACGAGCAGTACTTC. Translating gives CASIREQGGYEQYF.

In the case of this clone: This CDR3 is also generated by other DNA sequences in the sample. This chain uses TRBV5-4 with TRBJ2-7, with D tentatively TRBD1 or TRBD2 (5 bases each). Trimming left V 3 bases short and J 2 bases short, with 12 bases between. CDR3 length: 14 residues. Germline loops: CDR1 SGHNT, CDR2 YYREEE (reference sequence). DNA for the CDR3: TGTGCCAGCAGCTCGGGGACCGTGACCTACGAGCAGTACTTC. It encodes CASSSGTVTYEQYF.

The CDR3 DNA sequence: TGTGCCAGCAGCGTAGTCGGGGGCGGATCACCCCTCCACTTT. Its protein product is CASSVVGGGSPLHF. The V and J genes are TRBV9 and TRBJ1-6, with a possible D match to TRBD1 (6 bases). Germline lookup yields CDR1 SGDLS and CDR2 YYNGEE. V dropped 0 bases and J dropped 10 bases, with 11 bases sitting between them. This CDR3 has 14 residues.

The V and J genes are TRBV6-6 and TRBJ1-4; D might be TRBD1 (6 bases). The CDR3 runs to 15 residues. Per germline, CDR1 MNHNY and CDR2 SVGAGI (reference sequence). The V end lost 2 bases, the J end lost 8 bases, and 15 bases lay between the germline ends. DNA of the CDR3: TGTGCCAGCAGTTACAGCCTTACAGGGTCGGAAAAACTGTTTTTT. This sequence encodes CASSYSLTGSEKLFF.

The CDR3 spells CASSLGLAGNQETQYF. For the CDR3, the DNA is TGCGCCAGCAGCTTGGGACTAGCGGGAAACCAAGAGACCCAGTACTTC. The rearrangement links TRBV5-1 to TRBJ2-5; TRBD2 matches 11 bases. The V gene's germline CDR1 is SGHRS and CDR2 YFSETQ. The CDR3 runs to 16 residues. The V and J ends lost 0 bases and 0 bases, in that order; junction bases with no gene match: 1.

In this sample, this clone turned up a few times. The DNA of the CDR3 is TGTGCCGGCACCGCGGAGTCCTATGGCTACACCTTC. Translated: CAGTAESYGYTF. The chain uses TRBV2 and TRBJ1-2; D is uncertain. Germline V CDR1 and CDR2: SNHLY, FYNNEI. The CDR3 extends over 12 amino acids. Trimming removed 11 bases at V and 4 bases at J, with 14 bases between.

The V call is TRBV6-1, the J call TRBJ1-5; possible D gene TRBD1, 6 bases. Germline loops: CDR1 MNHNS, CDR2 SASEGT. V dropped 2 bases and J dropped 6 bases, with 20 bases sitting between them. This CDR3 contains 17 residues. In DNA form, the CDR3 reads TGTGCCAGCAGTGAATCCTGGGGGGCGCGTCTCGGTCAGCCCCAGCATTTT. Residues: CASSESWGARLGQPQHF.

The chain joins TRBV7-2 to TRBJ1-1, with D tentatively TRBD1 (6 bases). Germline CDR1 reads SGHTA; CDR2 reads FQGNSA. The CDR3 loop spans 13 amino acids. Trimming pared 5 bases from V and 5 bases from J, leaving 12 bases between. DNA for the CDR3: TGTGCCAGCAGCCTTACAGGGTGGACTGAAGCTTTCTTT. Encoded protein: CASSLTGWTEAFF.

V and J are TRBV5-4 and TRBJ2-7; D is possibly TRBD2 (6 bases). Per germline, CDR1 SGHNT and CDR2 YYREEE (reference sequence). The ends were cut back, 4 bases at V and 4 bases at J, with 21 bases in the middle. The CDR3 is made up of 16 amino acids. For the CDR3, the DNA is TGTGCCAGCAGCCCTCCCTTGGGGTCTAGCGAGTACGAGCAGTACTTC. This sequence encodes CASSPPLGSSEYEQYF.

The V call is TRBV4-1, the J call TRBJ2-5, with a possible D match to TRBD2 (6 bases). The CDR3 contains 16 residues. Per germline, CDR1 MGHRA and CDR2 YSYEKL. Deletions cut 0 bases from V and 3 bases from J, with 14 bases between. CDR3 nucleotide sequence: TGCGCCAGCAGCCAAGAATGGTCTAGCGCAGAAGAGACCCAGTACTTC. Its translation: CASSQEWSSAEETQYF.

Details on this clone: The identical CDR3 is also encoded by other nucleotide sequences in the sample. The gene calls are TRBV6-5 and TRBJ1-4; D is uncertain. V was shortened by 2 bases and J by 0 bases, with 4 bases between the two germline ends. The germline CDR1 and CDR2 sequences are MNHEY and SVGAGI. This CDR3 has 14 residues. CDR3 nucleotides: TGTGCCAGCAGTTACACAGCAACTAATGAAAAACTGTTTTTT. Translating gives CASSYTATNEKLFF.

CDR3: CASSLVLTSGGTDTQYF. The CDR3 DNA reads TGTGCCAGCAGCTTAGTATTAACTAGCGGGGGCACAGATACGCAGTATTTT. V usage is TRBV11-2 and J usage is TRBJ2-3, with 10 bases that match TRBD2. The CDR3 loop spans 17 amino acids. The V and J ends lost 1 base and 1 base, in that order; junction bases with no gene match: 5. CDR1 is SGHAT and CDR2 is FQNNGV in the germline V gene.

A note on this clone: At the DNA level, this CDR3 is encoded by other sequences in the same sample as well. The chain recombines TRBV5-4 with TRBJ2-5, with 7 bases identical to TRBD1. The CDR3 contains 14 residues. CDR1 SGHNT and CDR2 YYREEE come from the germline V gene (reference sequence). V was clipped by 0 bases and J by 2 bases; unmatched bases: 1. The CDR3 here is CASSLGQGQETQYF. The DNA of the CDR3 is TGTGCCAGCAGCTTGGGACAGGGACAAGAGACCCAGTACTTC.

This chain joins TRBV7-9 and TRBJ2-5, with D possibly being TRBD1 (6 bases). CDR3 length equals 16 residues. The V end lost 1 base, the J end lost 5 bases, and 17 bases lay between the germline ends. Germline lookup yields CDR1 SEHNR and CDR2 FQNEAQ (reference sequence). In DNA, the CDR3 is TGTGCCAGCAGCTTAGTGATCGGACAGCTCCGGGAGACCCAGTACTTC. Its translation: CASSLVIGQLRETQYF.

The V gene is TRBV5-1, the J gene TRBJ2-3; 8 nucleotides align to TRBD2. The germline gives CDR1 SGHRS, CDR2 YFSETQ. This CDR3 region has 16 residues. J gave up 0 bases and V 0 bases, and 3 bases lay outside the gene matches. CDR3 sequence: CASSLVASGSTDTQYF. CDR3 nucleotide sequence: TGCGCCAGCAGCTTGGTGGCTAGCGGGAGCACAGATACGCAGTATTTT. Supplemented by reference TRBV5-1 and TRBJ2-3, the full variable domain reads KAGVTQTPRYLIKTRGQQVTLSCSPISGHRSVSWYQQTPGQGLQFLFEYFSETQRNKGNFPGRFSGRQFSNSRSEMNVSTLELGDSALYLCASSLVASGSTDTQYFGPGTRLTVL.

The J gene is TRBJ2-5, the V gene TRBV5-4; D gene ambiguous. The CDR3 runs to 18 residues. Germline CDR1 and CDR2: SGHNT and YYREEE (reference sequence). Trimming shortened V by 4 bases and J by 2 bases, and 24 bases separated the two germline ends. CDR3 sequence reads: CASSPARRVVSEQETQYF. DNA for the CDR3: TGTGCCAGCAGCCCGGCTCGACGGGTAGTATCAGAGCAAGAGACCCAGTACTTC.

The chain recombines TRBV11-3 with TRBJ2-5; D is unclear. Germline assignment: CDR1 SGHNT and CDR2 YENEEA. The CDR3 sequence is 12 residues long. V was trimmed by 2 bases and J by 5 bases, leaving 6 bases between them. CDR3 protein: CASSLSAETQYF. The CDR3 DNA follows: TGTGCCAGCAGCTTATCGGCCGAGACCCAGTACTTC. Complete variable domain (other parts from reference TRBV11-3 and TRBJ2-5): EAGVVQSPRYKIIEKKQPVAFWCNPISGHNTLYWYLQNLGQGPELLIRYENEEAVDDSQLPKDRFSAERLKGVDSTLKIQPAELGDSAVYLCASSLSAETQYFGPGTRLLVL.

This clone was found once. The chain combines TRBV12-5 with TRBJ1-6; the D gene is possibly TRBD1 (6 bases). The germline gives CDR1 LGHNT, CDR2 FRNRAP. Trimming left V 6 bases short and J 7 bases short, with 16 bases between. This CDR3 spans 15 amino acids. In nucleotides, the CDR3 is TGTGCTAGTGGGCCCGAGGGGGGCCCCAATTCACCCCTCCACTTT. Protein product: CASGPEGGPNSPLHF.

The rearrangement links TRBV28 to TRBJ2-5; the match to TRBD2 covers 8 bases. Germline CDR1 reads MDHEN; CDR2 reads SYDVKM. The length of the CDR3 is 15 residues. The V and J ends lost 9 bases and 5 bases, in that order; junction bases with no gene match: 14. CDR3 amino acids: CASFSGGAGEETQYF. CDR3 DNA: TGTGCCAGTTTCTCCGGGGGGGCCGGTGAGGAGACCCAGTACTTC.

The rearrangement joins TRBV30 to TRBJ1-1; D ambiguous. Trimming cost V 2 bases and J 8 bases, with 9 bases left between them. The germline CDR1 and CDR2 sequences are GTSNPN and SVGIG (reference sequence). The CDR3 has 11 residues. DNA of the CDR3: TGTGCCTGGAGTCGGGCGGCGGAAGCTTTCTTT. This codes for CAWSRAAEAFF.

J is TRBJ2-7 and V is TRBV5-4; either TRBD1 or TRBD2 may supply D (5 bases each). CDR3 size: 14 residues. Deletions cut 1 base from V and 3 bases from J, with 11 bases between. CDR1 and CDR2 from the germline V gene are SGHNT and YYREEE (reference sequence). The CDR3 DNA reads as TGTGCCAGCAGCTTGTTTGGGACGAGCTACGAGCAGTACTTC. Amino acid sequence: CASSLFGTSYEQYF.

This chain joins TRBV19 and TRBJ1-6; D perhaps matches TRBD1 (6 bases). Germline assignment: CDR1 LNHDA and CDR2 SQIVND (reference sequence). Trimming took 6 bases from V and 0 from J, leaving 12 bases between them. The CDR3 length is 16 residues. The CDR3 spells CASRETGSSYNSPLHF. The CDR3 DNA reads TGTGCCAGTAGAGAAACAGGGAGCTCCTATAATTCACCCCTCCACTTT. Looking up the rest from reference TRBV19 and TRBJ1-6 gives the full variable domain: DGGITQSPKYLFRKEGQNVTLSCEQNLNHDAMYWYRQDPGQGLRLIYYSQIVNDFQKGDIAEGYSVSREKKESFPLTVTSAQKNPTAFYLCASRETGSSYNSPLHFGNGTRLTVT.

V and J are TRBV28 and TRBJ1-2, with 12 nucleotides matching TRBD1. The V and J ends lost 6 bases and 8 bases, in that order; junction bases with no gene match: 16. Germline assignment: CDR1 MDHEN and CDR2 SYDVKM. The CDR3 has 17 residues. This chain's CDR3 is CASRKPGQGAFNRGYTF. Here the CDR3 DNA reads TGTGCCAGCAGAAAACCGGGACAGGGGGCGTTTAATAGAGGCTACACCTTC.

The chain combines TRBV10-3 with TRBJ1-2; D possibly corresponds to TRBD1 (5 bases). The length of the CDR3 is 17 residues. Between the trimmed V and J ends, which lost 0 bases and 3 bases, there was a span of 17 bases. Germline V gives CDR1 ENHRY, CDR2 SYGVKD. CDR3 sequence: CAISESKAGRLDYGYTF. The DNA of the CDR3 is TGTGCCATCAGTGAGTCAAAGGCAGGGAGGTTGGACTATGGCTACACCTTC.